Reported below is one T cell receptor (beta chain). This sample is drawn from a study of response to subunit inactivated influenza vaccine. The CDR3 runs 13 residues. Trimming took off 8 bases at V and 4 bases at J, with 12 bases between the two ends. TCRdb analysed the RT-PCR reads with MiXCR anew, one entry per CDR3 protein. The repertoire holds about 540,000 distinct CDR3 sequences, roughly 25% seen once, with around 2.8% in the top ten. The same data also contributed to another study, on T cells expressing NK-cell markers. As that study records: TCR beta cDNA was generated via 5'RACE template switching incorporating UMIs. The authors derived TCR beta repertoires from sorted CD3+CD56+NKG2C+, CD3+CD56+NKG2C- and CD3+CD56-NKG2C+ T cells.

V and J are TRBV12-3 or TRBV12-4 and TRBJ1-3, with D hard to call. This sample comprised CD4+ T cells sorted from PBMCs, obtained about 12 days after vaccination. This sequence was found in a man aged 50-59 years who received an inactivated influenza vaccine. CDR3 in amino acids: CASGPLGGNTIYF. CDR3 coding DNA: TGTGCCAGCGGCCCTTTGGGGGGAAACACCATATATTTT.